The clone carrying this T cell receptor (beta chain) has more than one count but fewer than ten. These data belong to a study of T cell repertoires in cytomegalovirus infection. Study-wide context: Both CMV infection and a matching HLA type were indicated by public TCR beta signatures.

From the reads, TCRdb called clonotypes with MiXCR, one entry per CDR3 protein. Among under 600,000 distinct CDR3 sequences, approximately 15% were seen once, and the ten largest hold around 25%. Germline lookup yields CDR1 SGHNT and CDR2 YYREEE (reference sequence). CDR3 length: 15 residues. After removal of 4 bases from V and 2 bases from J, the junction contained 6 bases not matched to a gene. The TCR originated in a human donor in good health (CMV status not recorded). Some clones in this sample may be carry-over from other donors' samples. The sequenced sample was CD8+ T cells from PBMCs. The chain links TRBV5-4 to TRBJ2-3; 8 bases fit TRBD2. CDR3 residues: CASSPQLAATDTQYF. Here the CDR3 DNA reads TGTGCCAGCAGCCCTCAACTAGCGGCCACAGATACGCAGTATTTT.